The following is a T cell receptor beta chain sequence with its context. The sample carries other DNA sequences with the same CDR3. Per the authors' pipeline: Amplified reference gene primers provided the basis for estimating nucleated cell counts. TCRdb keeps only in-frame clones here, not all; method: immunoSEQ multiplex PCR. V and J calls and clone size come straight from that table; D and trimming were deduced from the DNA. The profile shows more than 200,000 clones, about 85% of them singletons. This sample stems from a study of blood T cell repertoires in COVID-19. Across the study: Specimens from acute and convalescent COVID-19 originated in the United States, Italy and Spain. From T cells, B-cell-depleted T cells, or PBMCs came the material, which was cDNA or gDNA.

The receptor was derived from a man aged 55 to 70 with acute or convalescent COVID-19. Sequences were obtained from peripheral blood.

The CDR3 loop is CASSLAGGPTDTQYF. The CDR3 bases are TGTGCCAGCAGCTTAGCGGGAGGGCCAACGGATACGCAGTATTTT. The genes are TRBV7-9 and TRBJ2-3, with TRBD2 matching 7 bases. Trimming took 0 bases from V and 6 from J; bases not matched to a gene: 6. Germline V gene lookup returns CDR1 SEHNR and CDR2 FQNEAQ (reference sequence). The CDR3 has 15 amino acids.